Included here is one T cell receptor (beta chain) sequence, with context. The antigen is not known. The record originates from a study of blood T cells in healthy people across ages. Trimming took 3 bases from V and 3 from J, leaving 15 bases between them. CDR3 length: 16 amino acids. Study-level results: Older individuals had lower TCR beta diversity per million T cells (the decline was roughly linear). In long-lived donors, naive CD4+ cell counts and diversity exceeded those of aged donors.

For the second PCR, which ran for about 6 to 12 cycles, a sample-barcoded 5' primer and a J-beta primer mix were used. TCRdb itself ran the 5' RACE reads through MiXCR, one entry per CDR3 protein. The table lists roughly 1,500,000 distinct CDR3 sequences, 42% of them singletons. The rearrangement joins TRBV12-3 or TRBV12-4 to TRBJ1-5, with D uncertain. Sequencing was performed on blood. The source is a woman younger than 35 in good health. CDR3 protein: CASSFRSAGPNQPQHF. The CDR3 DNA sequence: TGTGCCAGCAGTTTCAGATCGGCAGGTCCCAATCAGCCCCAGCATTTT.